What follows describes a single T cell receptor beta chain. As processed by the authors: By means of reference gene primer amplification, nucleated cell counts were estimated. Generated by immunoSEQ multiplex PCR, the TCRdb table keeps only in-frame clones and is missing some. Clone size and V and J calls were adopted from that table, with D and trimming inferred from the DNA. The data hold some 230,000 clones, with about 80% observed a single time. Germline assignment: CDR1 MNHEY and CDR2 SMNVEV (reference sequence). V was pared by 6 bases and J by 1 base, with 12 bases between. This CDR3 has 15 amino acids. The sample belongs to a study of blood T cell repertoires in COVID-19. Study in general: Samples of COVID-19 (acute and convalescent) were obtained from the United States, Italy and Spain.

Sequencing was done on a sample of peripheral blood. The sequence derives from a woman aged 55-69 years with acute or convalescent COVID-19. The rearrangement links TRBV27 to TRBJ1-4; possibly TRBD1 for D (5 bases). In DNA, the CDR3 is TGTGCCAGCAGCAGGGCGCCCGGAACTAATGAAAAACTGTTTTTT. It encodes CASSRAPGTNEKLFF. Combining the CDR3 with reference TRBV27 and TRBJ1-4 gives the whole variable domain EAQVTQNPRYLITVTGKKLTVTCSQNMNHEYMSWYRQDPGLGLRQIYYSMNVEVTDKGDVPEGYKVSRKEKRNFPLILESPSPNQTSLYFCASSRAPGTNEKLFFGSGTQLSVL.